These T cell receptor beta chains were read from a single sample in a study of T cells in Graves' hyperthyroidism and ophthalmopathy. MiXCR, applied by TCRdb to the multiplex PCR reads, yields one record per CDR3 protein. Seen here are roughly 350,000 distinct CDR3 sequences, 14% observed once, and the top ten hold around 23%. What was sequenced was blood. All receptors derive from a woman under 40 with Graves' hyperthyroidism. CDR3s include the opening cysteine and the closing phenylalanine or tryptophan. Each record gives: J gene, V gene, D gene, clone size, CDR3 DNA, CDR3 protein. A D gene is named only where the DNA matches it firmly. Size is stated for part of the rows, as once, few or many counts, or as a class when the clone is expanded.

J gene: TRBJ2-1; V gene: TRBV11-2; D gene: NA; clone size: few; CDR3 DNA: TGTGCCAGCAGCTTAGACCAGCTTAATGAGCAGTTCTTC; CDR3 protein: CASSLDQLNEQFF
J gene: TRBJ2-1; V gene: TRBV3-1; D gene: NA; clone size: many; CDR3 DNA: TGTGCCAGCAGCCAAGACCGGCACAATGAGCAGTTCTTC; CDR3 protein: CASSQDRHNEQFF
J gene: TRBJ2-5; V gene: TRBV2; D gene: TRBD2; clone size: many; CDR3 DNA: TGTGCCAGCAGTAGGACTAGCGGGATCCAAGAGACCCAGTACTTC; CDR3 protein: CASSRTSGIQETQYF
J gene: TRBJ2-1; V gene: TRBV24-1; D gene: NA; clone size: NA; CDR3 DNA: TGTACCACCAGCCCAACGGGACTCCTGAAGTACAATGAGCAGTTCTTC; CDR3 protein: CTTSPTGLLKYNEQFF
J gene: TRBJ1-4; V gene: TRBV7-2; D gene: NA; clone size: NA; CDR3 DNA: TGTGCCAGCAGCTTAGAACGGGGTAGGATTCAGAATGAAAAACTGTTTTTT; CDR3 protein: CASSLERGRIQNEKLFF
J gene: TRBJ1-5; V gene: TRBV28; D gene: NA; clone size: many; CDR3 DNA: TGTGCCAGCAGTCCGGGACACCCTCGGCACTATAGCAATCAGCCCCAGCATTTT; CDR3 protein: CASSPGHPRHYSNQPQHF
J gene: TRBJ2-6; V gene: TRBV15; D gene: NA; clone size: few; CDR3 DNA: TGTGCCACCAGCAGCCAAGCGGGCGACAGGCCTGGGGCCAACGTCCTGACTTTC; CDR3 protein: CATSSQAGDRPGANVLTF
J gene: TRBJ2-2; V gene: TRBV28; D gene: TRBD1; clone size: many; CDR3 DNA: TGTGCCAGCAGTGCCCCCAGGGGGGGGGAGCTGTTTTTT; CDR3 protein: CASSAPRGGELFF
J gene: TRBJ2-2; V gene: TRBV29-1; D gene: NA; clone size: NA; CDR3 DNA: TGCAGCGTTGTTATACTCTACACCGGGGAGCTGTTTTTT; CDR3 protein: CSVVILYTGELFF
J gene: TRBJ1-1; V gene: TRBV20-1; D gene: TRBD1; clone size: NA; CDR3 DNA: TGCAGTGCTGACAGGACAGGGAGTCCAGCTTTCTTT; CDR3 protein: CSADRTGSPAFF
J gene: TRBJ1-2; V gene: TRBV7-9; D gene: NA; clone size: many; CDR3 DNA: TGTGCCAGCAGCTTAGGAGCAACCTATGGCTACACCTTC; CDR3 protein: CASSLGATYGYTF
J gene: TRBJ1-5; V gene: TRBV29-1; D gene: NA; clone size: many; CDR3 DNA: TGCAGCGTTGATGCCGGGCGTAATCAGCCCCAGCATTTT; CDR3 protein: CSVDAGRNQPQHF
J gene: TRBJ2-7; V gene: TRBV20-1; D gene: TRBD2; clone size: many; CDR3 DNA: TGCAGTGCTCCTCCGACGCGTAGCGGGAGAGGTAACGAGCAGTACTTC; CDR3 protein: CSAPPTRSGRGNEQYF
J gene: TRBJ2-1; V gene: TRBV6-2/TRBV6-3; D gene: NA; clone size: NA; CDR3 DNA: TGTGCCAGCAGTTACACAAGGCGGGGATTCCTGGATGAGCAGTTCTTC; CDR3 protein: CASSYTRRGFLDEQFF
J gene: TRBJ2-5; V gene: TRBV20-1; D gene: TRBD2; clone size: many; CDR3 DNA: TGCAGTGCTAGCCCTAGCGGGAGTCAAGAGACCCAGTACTTC; CDR3 protein: CSASPSGSQETQYF
J gene: TRBJ2-7; V gene: TRBV2; D gene: NA; clone size: many; CDR3 DNA: TGTGCCAGCAGAAACAGGTTTTACGAGCAGTACTTC; CDR3 protein: CASRNRFYEQYF
J gene: TRBJ2-5; V gene: TRBV7-6; D gene: TRBD2; clone size: NA; CDR3 DNA: TGTGCCAGCAGCGCACTAGCGGGAGTTCTGGAGACCCAGTACTTC; CDR3 protein: CASSALAGVLETQYF
J gene: TRBJ1-1; V gene: TRBV5-4; D gene: TRBD1; clone size: few; CDR3 DNA: TGTGCCAGCAGCTTAAGGGGGCGCAGGACTGAAGCTTTCTTT; CDR3 protein: CASSLRGRRTEAFF
J gene: TRBJ2-7; V gene: TRBV4-3; D gene: NA; clone size: NA; CDR3 DNA: TGCGCCAGCAGCCAACAAGGTGTCGGCGAGCAGTACTTC; CDR3 protein: CASSQQGVGEQYF
J gene: TRBJ2-2; V gene: TRBV7-6; D gene: NA; clone size: many; CDR3 DNA: TGTGCCAGCAGCCTAGAGATCGCCGGGGAGCTGTTTTTT; CDR3 protein: CASSLEIAGELFF
J gene: TRBJ2-4; V gene: TRBV19; D gene: TRBD1; clone size: NA; CDR3 DNA: TGTGCCAGTAGCGGCCTACACAGGGGGGAAAACATTCAGTACTTC; CDR3 protein: CASSGLHRGENIQYF
J gene: TRBJ2-7; V gene: TRBV2; D gene: NA; clone size: many; CDR3 DNA: TGTGCCAGCAGCGGGGCTGGGCGGGAGCAGTACTTC; CDR3 protein: CASSGAGREQYF
J gene: TRBJ2-7; V gene: TRBV28; D gene: NA; clone size: many; CDR3 DNA: TGTGCCAGCAGTTTAGTTGACTCATCCTACGAGCAGTACTTC; CDR3 protein: CASSLVDSSYEQYF
J gene: TRBJ2-3; V gene: TRBV13; D gene: TRBD1; clone size: NA; CDR3 DNA: TGTGCCAGCAGCTCCTCCGGGACAGGCGACCTCACAGATACGCAGTATTTT; CDR3 protein: CASSSSGTGDLTDTQYF
J gene: TRBJ2-5; V gene: TRBV7-9; D gene: TRBD2; clone size: NA; CDR3 DNA: TGTGCCAGCAGCTTAGCAACTAGCGGGAGAGTCCAGTACTTC; CDR3 protein: CASSLATSGRVQYF
J gene: TRBJ2-7; V gene: TRBV7-2; D gene: NA; clone size: many; CDR3 DNA: TGTGCCAGCAGCACCCGGGACCTAACCTACGAGCAGTACTTC; CDR3 protein: CASSTRDLTYEQYF
J gene: TRBJ1-5; V gene: TRBV2; D gene: NA; clone size: many; CDR3 DNA: TGTGCCAGCAGTGGAGGCCATCAGCCCCAGCATTTT; CDR3 protein: CASSGGHQPQHF